The rows below give T cell receptor beta chains drawn from one sample of a study of T cells expressing NK-cell markers. From the 5' RACE reads, TCRdb lists one entry per CDR3 protein and no DNA. The sample table sets out about half a million distinct CDR3 sequences. The sample was blood T cells: a sorted CD56 or NKG2C T cell subset, CD4+ or CD8+ T cells, or bulk PBMC T cells (not recorded which). Source of these receptors: a woman aged 45-60 years in good health. Both conserved end residues are part of each CDR3. The order of the fields is CDR3 length, V gene, J gene, CDR3 protein.

>12|TRBV7-3|TRBJ2-4
CASGRQGGVQYF
>13|TRBV12-3/TRBV12-4|TRBJ1-1
CASTRTGNTEAFF
>18|TRBV25-1|TRBJ2-1
CASSGLVEGSVGQNEQFF
>16|TRBV6-1|TRBJ2-3
CASSARLATSTDTQYF
>16|TRBV24-1|TRBJ2-2
CATSAAGLVNTGELFF
>15|TRBV14|TRBJ2-1
CASSQDLGWDNEQFF
>16|TRBV12-3/TRBV12-4|TRBJ2-2
CASSLSLARNTGELFF
>13|TRBV29-1|TRBJ2-5
CSVEDGLQETQYF
>17|TRBV7-2|TRBJ2-5
CASSLVGQGARQETQYF
>13|TRBV13|TRBJ1-6
CASSFQRNSPLHF
>14|TRBV24-1|TRBJ2-1
CATGRGQGNNEQFF
>12|TRBV20-1|TRBJ1-2
CSALGGGYGYTF
>14|TRBV4-1|TRBJ1-4
CASSLRTGNEKLFF
>12|TRBV5-1|TRBJ2-1
CASSGQRNEQFF
>14|TRBV12-3/TRBV12-4|TRBJ1-2
CASSSPPGHYGYTF
>16|TRBV24-1|TRBJ2-2
CATSDLSSGSTGELFF
>16|TRBV5-1|TRBJ2-1
CASSRETSGRNNEQFF
>13|TRBV18|TRBJ2-1
CASSRDQNNEQFF
>14|TRBV19|TRBJ1-4
CASSMGQENEKLFF
>15|TRBV12-3/TRBV12-4|TRBJ2-3
CASSSGDFYSDTQYF
>13|TRBV12-3/TRBV12-4|TRBJ2-5
CASVGQSQETQYF
>16|TRBV4-1|TRBJ2-1
CASSQPTSGRRVEQFF
>16|TRBV27|TRBJ2-3
CASSLSGQGFTDTQYF
>17|TRBV20-1|TRBJ2-2
CSARDLQGLAGTGELFF